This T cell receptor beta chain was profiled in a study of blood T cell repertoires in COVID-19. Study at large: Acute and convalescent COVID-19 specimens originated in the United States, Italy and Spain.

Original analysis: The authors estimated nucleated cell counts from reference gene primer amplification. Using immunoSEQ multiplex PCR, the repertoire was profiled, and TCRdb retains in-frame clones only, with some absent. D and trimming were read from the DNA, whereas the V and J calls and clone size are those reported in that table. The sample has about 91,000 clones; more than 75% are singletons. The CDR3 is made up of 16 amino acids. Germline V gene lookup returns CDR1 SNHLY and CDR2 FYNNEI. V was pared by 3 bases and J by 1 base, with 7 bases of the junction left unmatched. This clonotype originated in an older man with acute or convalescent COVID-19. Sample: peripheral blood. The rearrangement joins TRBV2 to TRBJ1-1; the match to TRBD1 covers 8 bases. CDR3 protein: CASSDGQGLGNTEAFF. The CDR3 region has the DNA TGTGCCAGCAGTGATGGACAGGGTCTGGGGAACACTGAAGCTTTCTTT.